Reported below is one T cell receptor (beta chain). The record originates from a study of early T cells in non-severe SARS-CoV-2 infection. This CDR3 contains 14 residues. Trimming at V came to 4 bases and at J to 2 bases, leaving 5 bases not matched to a gene. The germline V gene encodes CDR1 SGHRS and CDR2 YFSETQ. TCRdb used MiXCR to reprocess the 5' RACE reads, holding one entry per CDR3 protein. The sample holds approximately 88,000 distinct CDR3 sequences; about an eighth are singletons and the top ten take roughly 1.4%. This rearrangement joins TRBV5-1 to TRBJ1-2, with 7 bases aligning to TRBD1. The sequenced sample consisted of whole blood. This clonotype originated in an adult who was a healthcare worker with PCR-confirmed SARS-CoV-2 infection or an uninfected control (not recorded which). The CDR3 loop reads CASSPRDSNYGYTF. CDR3 coding DNA: TGCGCCAGCAGCCCCCGGGACAGCAACTATGGCTACACCTTC.